Shown below are 6 T cell receptor beta chains from a single sample sequenced in a study of graft-versus-host responses after intestinal transplantation. These TCRs' antigens remain unknown. Using immunoSEQ multiplex PCR, the repertoire was profiled, and TCRdb retains in-frame clones only, with some absent. The sample has roughly 89,000 clones; 90% to 95% are singletons. Sequencing used unstimulated CD4+ T cells sorted from spleen or lymph node cells, obtained before intestinal transplant. Source of these receptors: a human donor who received an intestinal transplant.

The CDR3 reads CSSRGGAGTQYF. Here the CDR3 DNA reads TGCAGCTCTCGAGGAGGGGCCGGGACCCAGTACTTC. This chain connects TRBV29-1 to TRBJ2-5; possibly TRBD2 for D (6 bases). Trimming cost V 8 bases and J 7 bases, with 17 bases left between them. From germline, CDR1 is SQVTM and CDR2 ANQGSEA. CDR3 size: 12 residues. Supplemented by reference TRBV29-1 and TRBJ2-5, the full variable domain reads SAVISQKPSRDICQRGTSLTIQCQVDSQVTMMFWYRQQPGQSLTLIATANQGSEATYESGFVIDKFPISRPNLTFSTLTVSNMSPEDSSIYLCSSRGGAGTQYFGPGTRLLVL.

The chain combines TRBV21-1 with TRBJ1-2. TRBV21-1 is a pseudogene segment. The CDR3 length is 19 residues. This chain's CDR3 is CASSNFIEGGRRANYGYTF. Here the CDR3 DNA reads TGTGCCAGCAGCAATTTCATCGAGGGGGGGCGCAGAGCTAACTATGGCTACACCTTC.

V and J are TRBV10-3 and TRBJ1-2; D gene unclear. This CDR3 contains 11 residues. V lost 4 bases, J lost 5 bases, and 5 bases lay in between. The V gene's germline CDR1 is ENHRY and CDR2 SYGVKD. The CDR3: CAISGGYGYTF. Written as DNA, the CDR3 is TGTGCCATCAGTGGAGGGTATGGCTACACCTTC.

The V call is TRBV30, the J call TRBJ2-4; tentatively, D is TRBD1 (6 bases). This CDR3 has 14 amino acids. Germline V CDR1 and CDR2: GTSNPN, SVGIG (reference sequence). V gave up 2 bases and J gave up 3 bases, with 11 bases separating them. CDR3 region: CAWSRQALKNIQYF. The CDR3 DNA reads TGTGCCTGGAGTCGACAGGCACTCAAAAACATTCAGTACTTC.

V gene TRBV7-9 combines with J gene TRBJ2-6, with D possibly being TRBD2 (5 bases). CDR1 and CDR2 from the germline V gene are SEHNR and FQNEAQ (reference sequence). The CDR3 totals 19 residues. Between the trimmed V and J ends, which lost 2 bases and 4 bases, there was a span of 21 bases. CDR3 protein: CASSLTDLGSGSGANVLTF. DNA for the CDR3: TGTGCCAGCAGCTTAACGGACTTGGGGTCCGGCAGCGGGGCCAACGTCCTGACTTTC.

This clone was seen just once. The rearrangement uses TRBV19 and TRBJ2-5; a weak D match, TRBD1 (5 bases). The germline V and J ends were trimmed by 2 bases and 4 bases, with 11 bases remaining between them. The CDR3 extends over 14 amino acids. Per germline, CDR1 LNHDA and CDR2 SQIVND (reference sequence). Here the CDR3 reads CASSITPGRETQYF. The CDR3 DNA reads TGTGCCAGTAGTATAACGCCAGGGCGAGAGACCCAGTACTTC.